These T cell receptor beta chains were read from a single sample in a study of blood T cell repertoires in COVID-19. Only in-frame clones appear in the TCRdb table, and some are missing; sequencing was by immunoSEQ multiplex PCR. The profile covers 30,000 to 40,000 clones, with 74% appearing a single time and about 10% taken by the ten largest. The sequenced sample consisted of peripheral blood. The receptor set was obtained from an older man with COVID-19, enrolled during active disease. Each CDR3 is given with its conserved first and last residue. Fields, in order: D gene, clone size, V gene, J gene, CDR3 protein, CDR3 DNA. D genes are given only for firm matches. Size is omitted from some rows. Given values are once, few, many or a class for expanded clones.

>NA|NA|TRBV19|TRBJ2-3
CASSTGTHTNTQYF
TGTGCCAGTAGTACCGGGACACATACTAATACGCAGTATTTT
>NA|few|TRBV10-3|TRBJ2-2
CAISVLARELFF
TGTGCCATCAGTGTGTTGGCCCGGGAGCTGTTTTTT
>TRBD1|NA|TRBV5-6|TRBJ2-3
CASTIKGALTQYF
TGTGCCAGCACCATAAAGGGGGCACTTACGCAGTATTTT
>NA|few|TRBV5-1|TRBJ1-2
CASNPGGRNYGYTF
TGCGCCAGCAACCCGGGAGGCAGAAACTATGGCTACACCTTC
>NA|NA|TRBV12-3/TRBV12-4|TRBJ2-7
CASSFMSYEQYF
TGTGCCAGCAGTTTCATGTCCTACGAGCAGTACTTC
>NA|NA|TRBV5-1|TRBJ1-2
CASSFVGQRNNDGYTF
TGCGCCAGCAGCTTCGTCGGACAGAGAAATAACGATGGCTACACCTTC
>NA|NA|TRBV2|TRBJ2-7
CASSAYLYEQYF
TGTGCCAGCAGTGCCTACCTCTACGAGCAGTACTTC
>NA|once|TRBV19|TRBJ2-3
CASRRPGLSTDTQYF
TGTGCCAGTAGGAGACCGGGACTTAGCACAGATACGCAGTATTTT
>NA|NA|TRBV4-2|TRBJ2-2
CASTGQLNTGELFF
TGTGCCAGCACCGGACAGTTAAACACCGGGGAGCTGTTTTTT
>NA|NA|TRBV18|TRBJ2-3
CASSGGQLSDTQYF
TGTGCCAGCTCCGGGGGGCAATTGAGCGATACGCAGTATTTT
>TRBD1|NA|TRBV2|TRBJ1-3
CASSERGLEGNTIYF
TGTGCCAGCAGTGAGAGGGGGCTGGAAGGAAACACCATATATTTT
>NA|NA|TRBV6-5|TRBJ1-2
CASSYSMGAAGYTF
TGTGCCAGCAGTTACTCGATGGGGGCGGCTGGCTACACCTTC
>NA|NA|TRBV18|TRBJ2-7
CASSAGPNSYEQYF
TGTGCCAGCTCGGCGGGACCGAACTCCTACGAGCAGTACTTC
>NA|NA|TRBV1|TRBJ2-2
CTSSPDGSGETNTGELFF
TGCACCAGCAGCCCGGACGGGAGCGGGGAGACGAACACCGGGGAGCTGTTTTTT
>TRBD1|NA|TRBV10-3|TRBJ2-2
CAISKAGTGSAGELFF
TGTGCCATCAGCAAGGCCGGGACAGGATCCGCCGGGGAGCTGTTTTTT
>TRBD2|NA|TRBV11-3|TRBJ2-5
CASSSSSGSGETQYF
TGTGCCAGCAGCTCCTCTAGCGGGAGTGGAGAGACCCAGTACTTC
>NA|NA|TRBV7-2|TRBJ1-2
CASSAMGGVAYGYTF
TGTGCCAGCAGCGCTATGGGGGGGGTAGCCTATGGCTACACCTTC
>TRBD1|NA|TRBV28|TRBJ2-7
CASSFRGPQREQYF
TGTGCCAGCAGTTTTAGGGGGCCCCAGAGAGAGCAGTACTTC
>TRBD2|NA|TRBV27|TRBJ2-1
CASSLMGGLAYNEQFF
TGTGCCAGCAGTTTAATGGGAGGACTAGCATACAATGAGCAGTTCTTC
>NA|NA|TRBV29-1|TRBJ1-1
CSAEVIMNTEAFF
TGCAGCGCCGAGGTGATTATGAACACTGAAGCTTTCTTT
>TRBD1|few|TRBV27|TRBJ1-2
CASSFGDRGAYGYTF
TGTGCCAGCAGTTTCGGGGACAGGGGAGCCTATGGCTACACCTTC
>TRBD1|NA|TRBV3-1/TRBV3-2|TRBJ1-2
CASSQPGQASGCTF
TGTGCCAGCAGCCAACCGGGACAGGCTTCCGGTTGCACCTTC
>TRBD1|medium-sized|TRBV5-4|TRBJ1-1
CASSLGGGRAFF
TGTGCCAGCAGCTTGGGAGGGGGCCGAGCTTTCTTT
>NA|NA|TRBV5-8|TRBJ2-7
CASRAFDSYEQYF
TGTGCCAGCAGAGCATTCGACTCCTACGAGCAGTACTTC
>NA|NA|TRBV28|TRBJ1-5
CASTSPQGIGNQPQHF
TGTGCCAGCACCTCCCCTCAGGGAATCGGTAATCAGCCCCAGCATTTT
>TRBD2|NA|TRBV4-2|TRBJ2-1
CASSQAGTSGPSYNEQFF
TGTGCCAGCAGCCAAGCGGGGACTAGCGGGCCCTCCTACAATGAGCAGTTCTTC
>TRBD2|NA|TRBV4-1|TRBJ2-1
CASSHLAGTSGNNEQFF
TGCGCCAGCAGCCACCTGGCCGGGACTAGCGGAAACAATGAGCAGTTCTTC
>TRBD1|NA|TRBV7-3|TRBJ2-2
CASSFGTGFTGELFF
TGTGCCAGCAGCTTTGGGACAGGGTTCACCGGGGAGCTGTTTTTT
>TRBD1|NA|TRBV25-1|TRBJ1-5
CASSGHRGGNQPQHF
TGTGCCAGCAGTGGACACAGGGGTGGCAATCAGCCCCAGCATTTT
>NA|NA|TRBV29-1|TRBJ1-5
CSVREGGQPQHF
TGCAGCGTACGGGAGGGGGGTCAGCCCCAGCATTTT
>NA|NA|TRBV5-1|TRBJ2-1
CASSLRRDPDNEQFF
TGCGCCAGCAGCTTGCGGCGGGACCCTGACAATGAGCAGTTCTTC
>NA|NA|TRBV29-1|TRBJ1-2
CSVDVLGLDGYTF
TGCAGCGTTGATGTGCTGGGCTTAGATGGCTACACCTTC
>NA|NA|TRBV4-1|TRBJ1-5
CASSQRQGAQPQHF
TGCGCCAGCAGCCAACGTCAAGGGGCTCAGCCCCAGCATTTT
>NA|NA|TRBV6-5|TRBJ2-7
CAALDRHSYEQYF
TGTGCCGCTCTCGACAGGCACTCCTACGAGCAGTACTTC
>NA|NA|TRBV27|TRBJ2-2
CASRPGTHTGELFF
TGTGCCAGCCGTCCCGGGACACACACCGGGGAGCTGTTTTTT
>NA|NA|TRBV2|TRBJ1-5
CASSGGTNQPQHF
TGTGCCAGCTCTGGGGGCACCAATCAGCCCCAGCATTTT
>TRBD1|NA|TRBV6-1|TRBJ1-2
CASSEAGTGGYTF
TGTGCCAGCAGTGAGGCCGGGACAGGCGGCTACACCTTC
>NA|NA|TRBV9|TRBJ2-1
CASSVDPAGRSGDEQFF
TGTGCCAGCAGCGTAGATCCAGCGGGCCGGAGTGGGGATGAGCAGTTCTTC
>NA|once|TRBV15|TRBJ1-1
CATSRVTVNTEAFF
TGTGCCACCAGCAGAGTGACAGTGAACACTGAAGCTTTCTTT
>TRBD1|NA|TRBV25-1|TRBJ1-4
CASSGQGGEKLFF
TGTGCCAGCAGTGGGCAGGGGGGTGAAAAACTGTTTTTT
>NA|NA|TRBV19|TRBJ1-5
CASGEGFQPQHF
TGTGCCAGTGGAGAGGGTTTCCAGCCCCAGCATTTT
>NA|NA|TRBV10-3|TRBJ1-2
CAISGTETNYGYTF
TGTGCCATCAGTGGGACAGAGACTAACTATGGCTACACCTTC
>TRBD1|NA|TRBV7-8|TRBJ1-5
CASSPFQGTGDQPQHF
TGTGCCAGCAGCCCATTCCAGGGGACAGGTGATCAGCCCCAGCATTTT
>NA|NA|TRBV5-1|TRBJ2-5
CASSFGGHQETQYF
TGCGCCAGCAGCTTTGGGGGCCACCAAGAGACCCAGTACTTC
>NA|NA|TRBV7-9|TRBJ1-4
CASSLGGNEKLFF
TGTGCCAGCAGCCTCGGAGGTAATGAAAAACTGTTTTTT
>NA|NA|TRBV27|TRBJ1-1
CASSLGATGGTEAFF
TGTGCCAGCAGTTTAGGTGCAACCGGTGGCACTGAAGCTTTCTTT
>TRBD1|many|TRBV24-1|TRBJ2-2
CATSQQGFKAGELFF
TGTGCCACCAGCCAACAGGGGTTCAAGGCCGGGGAGCTGTTTTTT
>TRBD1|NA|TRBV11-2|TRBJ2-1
CASSIRTGALNNEQFF
TGTGCCAGCAGCATCCGGACAGGCGCCCTGAACAATGAGCAGTTCTTC
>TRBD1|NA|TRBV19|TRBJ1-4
CASSSRTGGQEKLFF
TGTGCCAGTAGTAGCAGGACAGGGGGCCAGGAAAAACTGTTTTTT
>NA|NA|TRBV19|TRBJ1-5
CASSVEVGNQPQHF
TGTGCCAGTAGTGTTGAGGTTGGGAATCAGCCCCAGCATTTT
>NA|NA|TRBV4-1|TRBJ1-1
CASSQGRKDTEAFF
TGCGCCAGCAGCCAGGGCCGGAAGGACACTGAAGCTTTCTTT
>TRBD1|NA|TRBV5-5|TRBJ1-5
CASSTDDRAGQPQHF
TGTGCCAGCAGCACCGACGACAGGGCCGGCCAGCCCCAGCATTTT
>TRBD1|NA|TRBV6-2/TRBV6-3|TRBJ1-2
CASSPGGRDYGYTF
TGTGCCAGCAGTCCAGGGGGCCGTGACTATGGCTACACCTTC
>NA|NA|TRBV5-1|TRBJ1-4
CASSLSSTDEKLFF
TGCGCCAGCAGCCTTTCAAGTACGGATGAAAAACTGTTTTTT
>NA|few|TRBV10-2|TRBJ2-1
CASSSGSYNEQFF
TGCGCCAGCAGTTCAGGGTCCTACAATGAGCAGTTCTTC
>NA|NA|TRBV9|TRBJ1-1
CASSVDGNTEAFF
TGTGCCAGCAGCGTAGACGGGAACACTGAAGCTTTCTTT
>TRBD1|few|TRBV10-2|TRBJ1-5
CASSEDRGRQPQHF
TGCGCCAGCAGTGAAGACAGGGGCCGACAGCCCCAGCATTTT